This T cell receptor (beta chain) was identified during a study of Graves' ophthalmopathy and Graves' hyperthyroidism. Amplification of the TCR beta CDR3 regions used RNA transcripts (as template). HTBI primers were used in a first-round RT-PCR, which preceded a second-round multiplex PCR. TCRdb passed the multiplex PCR reads through MiXCR, listing each CDR3 protein once. This table holds about 740,000 distinct CDR3 sequences, around 40% found once. Trimming stripped 1 base from V and 1 base from J, with 13 bases between. CDR3 length equals 16 residues. Germline V gene sequence: CDR1 SGHTA, CDR2 FQGNSA. Turning to this clonotype: Possible read error: a much larger clone is one base away.

For donors with ophthalmopathy, the disease showed moderate-to-severe activity, reached CAS ≥3 and NOSPECS ≥4, and had lasted under 3 months. The source of this sequence is an adult man with Graves' ophthalmopathy. The chain carries TRBV7-2 and TRBJ1-2; tentative D call: TRBD1 (5 bases). The sequencing sample was made of peripheral blood. DNA for the CDR3: TGTGCCAGCAGCTTAGTTGGGGCGCCGGGTAACTATGGCTACACCTTC. The encoded protein is CASSLVGAPGNYGYTF.